This entry describes one T cell receptor beta chain. This sample was taken from a study of blood T cell repertoires in COVID-19. TCRdb's table, derived via immunoSEQ multiplex PCR, lists solely in-frame clones and lacks some. The repertoire consists of about 36,000 clones, with around four fifths occurring once and the leading ten covering about 15%. Germline assignment: CDR1 SGHKS and CDR2 YYEKEE (reference sequence). CDR3 length: 15 residues. The junction had 11 bases not matched to a gene; V was cut back by 4 bases and J by 8 bases. The rearrangement links TRBV5-5 to TRBJ2-1, with TRBD2 matching 8 bases. Sequencing used peripheral blood. The receptor's source is a human donor in a cohort sampled during active COVID-19. Here the CDR3 reads CASSQRGGPQHEQFF. In nucleotides, the CDR3 is TGTGCCAGCAGCCAACGGGGGGGCCCGCAACATGAGCAGTTCTTC.